This T cell receptor (beta chain) was obtained from a study of cytomegalovirus exposure and HLA in healthy donors. The study's findings and limits: A later analysis linked a missense variant in DCLRE1C to the trimming of TCR beta V and J genes. In a later analysis, across HLA loci, associated TCR counts were highest for DRB1, lowest for HLA-C.

Concerning this clone itself: The antigen is not known.

The V gene lost 3 bases and the J gene lost 1 base, with 4 bases spanning the gap. The CDR3 sequence is 12 residues long. Germline V CDR1 and CDR2: ENHRY, SYGVKD. PCR primers comprised 60 Vbeta and 13 Jbeta primers. Libraries were prepared by immunoSEQ multiplex PCR; TCRdb keeps only in-frame clonotypes and omits some of them. Of fewer than 200,000 clones listed, about four fifths are singletons. The chain is built from TRBV10-3 and TRBJ2-7; unclear D gene. Sequencing was carried out using PBMCs. The clonotype comes from a woman in her late teens or twenties in good health and CMV-seronegative. CDR3 region: CAISDGSYEQYF. CDR3 DNA: TGTGCCATCAGTGACGGTTCCTACGAGCAGTACTTC.